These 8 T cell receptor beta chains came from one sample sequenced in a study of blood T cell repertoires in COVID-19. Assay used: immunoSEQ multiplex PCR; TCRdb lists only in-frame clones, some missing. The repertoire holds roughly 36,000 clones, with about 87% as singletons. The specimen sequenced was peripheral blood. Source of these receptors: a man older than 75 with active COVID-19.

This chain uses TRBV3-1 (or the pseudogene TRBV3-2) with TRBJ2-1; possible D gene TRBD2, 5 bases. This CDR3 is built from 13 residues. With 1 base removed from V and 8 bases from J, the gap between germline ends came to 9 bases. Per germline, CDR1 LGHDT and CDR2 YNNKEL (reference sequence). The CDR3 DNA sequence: TGTGCCAGCAGCCAAGTCGCGGGCGATGAGCAGTTCTTC. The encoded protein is CASSQVAGDEQFF.

The DNA for the CDR3 is TGTGCCAGCAGCTTAAGGGCCGGGGTAGCGGACAATGAGCAGTTCTTC. Protein sequence: CASSLRAGVADNEQFF. V is TRBV11-2 and J is TRBJ2-1; D possibly corresponds to TRBD2 (6 bases). This CDR3 has 16 amino acids. V was trimmed by 2 bases and J by 5 bases, leaving 16 bases between them. Germline assignment: CDR1 SGHAT and CDR2 FQNNGV.

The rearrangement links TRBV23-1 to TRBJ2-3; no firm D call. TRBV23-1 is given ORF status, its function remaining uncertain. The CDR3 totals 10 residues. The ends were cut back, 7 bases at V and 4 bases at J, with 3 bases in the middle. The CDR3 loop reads CASIADTQYF. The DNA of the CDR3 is TGCGCCAGCATCGCAGATACGCAGTATTTT.

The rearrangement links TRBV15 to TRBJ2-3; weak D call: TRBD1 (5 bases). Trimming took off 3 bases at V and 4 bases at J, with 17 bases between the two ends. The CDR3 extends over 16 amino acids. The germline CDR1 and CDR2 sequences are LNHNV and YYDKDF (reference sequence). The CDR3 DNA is TGTGCCACCAGCAGGGACCAGCAGGGCTCGTCAGATACGCAGTATTTT. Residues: CATSRDQQGSSDTQYF. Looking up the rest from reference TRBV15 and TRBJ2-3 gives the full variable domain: DAMVIQNPRYQVTQFGKPVTLSCSQTLNHNVMYWYQQKSSQAPKLLFHYYDKDFNNEADTPDNFQSRRPNTSFCFLDIRSPGLGDTAMYLCATSRDQQGSSDTQYFGPGTRLTVL.

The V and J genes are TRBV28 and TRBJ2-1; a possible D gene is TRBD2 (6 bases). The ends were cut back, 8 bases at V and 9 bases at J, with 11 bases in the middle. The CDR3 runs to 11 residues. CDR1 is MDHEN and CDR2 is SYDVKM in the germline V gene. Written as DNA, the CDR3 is TGTGCCAGCCGACTAGGGCCTGAGCAGTTCTTC. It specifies CASRLGPEQFF.

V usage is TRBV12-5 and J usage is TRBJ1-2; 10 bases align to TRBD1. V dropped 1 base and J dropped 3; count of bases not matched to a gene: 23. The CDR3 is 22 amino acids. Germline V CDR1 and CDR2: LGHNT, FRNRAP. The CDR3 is CASGLAIFEPSGTGVLYYGYTF. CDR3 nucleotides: TGTGCTAGTGGTTTGGCAATATTCGAGCCCTCCGGGACAGGGGTTCTATACTATGGCTACACCTTC.

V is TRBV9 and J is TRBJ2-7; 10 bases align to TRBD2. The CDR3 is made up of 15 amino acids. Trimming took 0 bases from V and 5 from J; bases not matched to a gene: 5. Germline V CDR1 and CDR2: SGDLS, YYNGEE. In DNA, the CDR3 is TGTGCCAGCAGCGTAGAGAGCGGGAGGGTCCACGAGCAGTACTTC. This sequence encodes CASSVESGRVHEQYF.

The CDR3 spells CASSTTLASTDTQYF. CDR3 coding DNA: TGTGCCAGCTCAACTACCCTCGCTAGCACAGATACGCAGTATTTT. V usage is TRBV18 and J usage is TRBJ2-3; no clear D. The germline V gene encodes CDR1 KGHSH and CDR2 LQKENI. The CDR3 runs 15 residues. V shed 5 bases and J shed 0 bases, with 12 bases lying between them.